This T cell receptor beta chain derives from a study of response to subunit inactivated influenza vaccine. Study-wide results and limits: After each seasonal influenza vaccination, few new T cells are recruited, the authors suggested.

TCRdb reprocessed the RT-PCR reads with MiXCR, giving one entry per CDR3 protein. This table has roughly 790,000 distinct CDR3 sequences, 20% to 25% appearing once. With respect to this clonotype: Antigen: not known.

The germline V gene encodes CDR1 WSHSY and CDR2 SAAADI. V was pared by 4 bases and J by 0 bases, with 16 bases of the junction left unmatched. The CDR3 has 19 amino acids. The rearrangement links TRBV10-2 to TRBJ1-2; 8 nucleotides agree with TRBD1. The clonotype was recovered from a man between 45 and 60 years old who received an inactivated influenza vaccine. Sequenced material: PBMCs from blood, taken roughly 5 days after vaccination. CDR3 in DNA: TGCGCCAGCAGTGGGCGGGCCAGGGGGCAAGAGAGAGCTAACTATGGCTACACCTTC. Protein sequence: CASSGRARGQERANYGYTF.